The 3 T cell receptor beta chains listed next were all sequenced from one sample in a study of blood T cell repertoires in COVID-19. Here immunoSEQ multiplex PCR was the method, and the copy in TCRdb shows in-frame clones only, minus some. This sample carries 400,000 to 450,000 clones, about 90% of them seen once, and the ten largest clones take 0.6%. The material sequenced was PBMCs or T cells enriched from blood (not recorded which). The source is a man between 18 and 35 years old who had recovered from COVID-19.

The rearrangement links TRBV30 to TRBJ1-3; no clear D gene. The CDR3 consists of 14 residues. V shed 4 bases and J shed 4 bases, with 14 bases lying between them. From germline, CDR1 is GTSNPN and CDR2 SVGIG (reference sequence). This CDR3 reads CAWTLTRIGNTIYF. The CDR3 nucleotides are TGTGCCTGGACCCTCACCAGGATCGGAAACACCATATATTTT.

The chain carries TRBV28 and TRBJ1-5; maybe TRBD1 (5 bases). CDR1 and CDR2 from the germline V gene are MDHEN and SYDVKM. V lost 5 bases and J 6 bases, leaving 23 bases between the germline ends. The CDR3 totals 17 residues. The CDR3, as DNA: TGTGCCAGCAGTCAAGGGGCAGGAGTCCGAAGGAGTCAGCCCCAGCATTTT. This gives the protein CASSQGAGVRRSQPQHF.

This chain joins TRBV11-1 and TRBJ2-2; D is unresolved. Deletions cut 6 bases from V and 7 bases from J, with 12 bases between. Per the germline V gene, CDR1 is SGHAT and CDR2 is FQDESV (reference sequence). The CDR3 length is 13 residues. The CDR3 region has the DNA TGTGCCAGCAGTTACGGCCGGGTCGGGGAGCTGTTTTTT. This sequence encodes CASSYGRVGELFF. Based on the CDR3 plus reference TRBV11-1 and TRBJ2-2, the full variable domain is EAEVAQSPRYKITEKSQAVAFWCDPISGHATLYWYRQILGQGPELLVQFQDESVVDDSQLPKDRFSAERLKGVDSTLKIQPAELGDSAMYLCASSYGRVGELFFGEGSRLTVL.